Below, 21 T cell receptor beta chains from the same sample are listed, as sequenced in a study of T cells in localized non-small cell lung cancer. Data came from immunoSEQ multiplex PCR; TCRdb stores just in-frame clones and leaves some out. The sample contains tens of thousands of clones, approximately 80% of which appear only once. The sample consisted of PBMCs, taken before any cancer treatment. The receptors were sampled from a man aged 35 to 69 with stage II lung adenocarcinoma.

The table lists this clone with a few counts. The same CDR3 is also encoded by other DNA sequences in this sample. The J gene is TRBJ2-3, the V gene TRBV7-3; the D is unclear. The CDR3 runs to 12 residues. CDR1 and CDR2 from the germline V gene are SGHTA and FQGTGA. V lost 5 bases, J lost 6 bases, and 9 bases lay in between. CDR3 DNA sequence: TGTGCCAGCAGCCCGAATGGGGATACGCAGTATTTT. It translates to CASSPNGDTQYF.

The genes are TRBV5-1 and TRBJ2-2; 8 nucleotides line up with TRBD2. V was pared by 3 bases and J by 4 bases, with 11 bases of the junction left unmatched. The germline V gene encodes CDR1 SGHRS and CDR2 YFSETQ. The CDR3 has 17 residues. The CDR3 DNA reads TGCGCCAGCAGCTCGTCCGTGACTAGCGCGATCACCGGGGAGCTGTTTTTT. Its translation is CASSSSVTSAITGELFF. The complete variable domain, with remaining parts taken from reference TRBV5-1 and TRBJ2-2, reads KAGVTQTPRYLIKTRGQQVTLSCSPISGHRSVSWYQQTPGQGLQFLFEYFSETQRNKGNFPGRFSGRQFSNSRSEMNVSTLELGDSALYLCASSSSVTSAITGELFFGEGSRLTVL.

The chain joins TRBV5-8 to TRBJ2-7, with 7 bases aligning to TRBD2. Unmatched junction bases numbered 1, after V lost 4 bases and J lost 0 bases. Germline V gene sequence: CDR1 SGHTS, CDR2 YDEGEE. The CDR3 contains 13 residues. The CDR3 loop is CASSRGDSYEQYF. CDR3 in DNA: TGTGCCAGCAGCCGGGGGGACTCCTACGAGCAGTACTTC.

This rearrangement joins TRBV11-2 to TRBJ1-4; 7 bases fit TRBD1. Unmatched junction bases numbered 6, after V lost 5 bases and J lost 3 bases. The CDR3 length is 15 residues. CDR1 is SGHAT and CDR2 is FQNNGV in the germline V gene. The DNA for the CDR3 is TGTGCCAGCAGCGCATACAGGGGTGCTAATGAAAAACTGTTTTTT. This sequence encodes CASSAYRGANEKLFF.

This sequence joins TRBV2 and TRBJ1-2; D gene unclear. CDR3 length: 13 residues. V lost 7 bases and J lost 5, with 14 bases in between. The germline V gene encodes CDR1 SNHLY and CDR2 FYNNEI. The CDR3 here is CASTRSRRYGYTF. CDR3 coding DNA: TGTGCCAGCACTCGGAGCAGGCGGTATGGCTACACCTTC.

The chain uses TRBV10-2 and TRBJ1-1; D gene ambiguous. V lost 6 bases and J 0 bases, leaving 8 bases between the germline ends. Germline V gene sequence: CDR1 WSHSY, CDR2 SAAADI. This CDR3 has 13 amino acids. The DNA for the CDR3 is TGCGCCAGCAGGGGCAACATGAACACTGAAGCTTTCTTT. Encoded protein: CASRGNMNTEAFF.

Here the CDR3 DNA reads TGTGCCAGCAGTAGGACCGACACGAACACCGGGGAGCTGTTTTTT. It is translated as CASSRTDTNTGELFF. V and J are TRBV6-5 and TRBJ2-2; unclear D gene. This CDR3 spans 15 amino acids. The V end was cut by 5 bases, the J end by 0 bases, with 10 bases between. Germline CDR1 and CDR2: MNHEY and SVGAGI.

As DNA, the CDR3 is TGTGCCAGCAGCCAAGGGACAGCCGGACCGAGGGAGCAGTTCTTC. This encodes CASSQGTAGPREQFF. V gene TRBV7-9 combines with J gene TRBJ2-1; 7 nucleotides match TRBD1. The CDR3 is made up of 15 amino acids. Per the germline V gene, CDR1 is SEHNR and CDR2 is FQNEAQ (reference sequence). The trim removed 5 bases at V and 10 bases at J, leaving 14 bases unmatched.

V gene TRBV27 combines with J gene TRBJ2-1; the D is unclear. The ends were cut back, 6 bases at V and 6 bases at J, with 3 bases in the middle. The CDR3 contains 10 residues. Germline CDR1 reads MNHEY; CDR2 reads SMNVEV (reference sequence). For the CDR3, the DNA is TGTGCCAGCAGAGGCAATGAGCAGTTCTTC. As protein: CASRGNEQFF.

J is TRBJ2-1 and V is TRBV19; D ambiguous. V was trimmed by 2 bases and J by 5 bases, leaving 10 bases between them. The germline V gene has CDR1 LNHDA and CDR2 SQIVND (reference sequence). The CDR3 spans 14 residues. The CDR3 DNA follows: TGTGCCAGTAGTATATCAGGTAGGGACAATGAGCAGTTCTTC. Protein: CASSISGRDNEQFF.

The chain couples TRBV7-2 to TRBJ2-3; 12 bases map to TRBD2. The junction had 8 bases not matched to a gene; V was cut back by 5 bases and J by 2 bases. The CDR3 sequence is 17 residues long. Per germline, CDR1 SGHTA and CDR2 FQGNSA. Written as DNA, the CDR3 is TGTGCCAGCAGCAGAAGACTAGCGGGAGAACCCACAGATACGCAGTATTTT. Residues: CASSRRLAGEPTDTQYF.

The chain combines TRBV5-5 with TRBJ2-6; D unclear. The germline gives CDR1 SGHKS, CDR2 YYEKEE (reference sequence). The CDR3 totals 16 residues. V gave up 4 bases and J gave up 0 bases, with 11 bases separating them. The CDR3 DNA reads TGTGCCAGCAGCCCGACACTCCTCTCTGGGGCCAACGTCCTGACTTTC. Its protein product is CASSPTLLSGANVLTF.

The rearrangement links TRBV7-9 to TRBJ2-1; D is possibly TRBD1 (5 bases). Trimming left V 0 bases short and J 1 base short, with 13 bases between. Germline V gene data show CDR1 as SEHNR and CDR2 as FQNEAQ (reference sequence). The CDR3 has 17 amino acids. The chain's CDR3 is CASSLAQGEGSYNEQFF. CDR3 sequence (DNA): TGTGCCAGCAGCTTAGCGCAAGGGGAAGGATCCTACAATGAGCAGTTCTTC. The complete variable domain, with remaining parts taken from reference TRBV7-9 and TRBJ2-1, reads DTGVSQNPRHKITKRGQNVTFRCDPISEHNRLYWYRQTLGQGPEFLTYFQNEAQLEKSRLLSDRFSAERPKGSFSTLEIQRTEQGDSAMYLCASSLAQGEGSYNEQFFGPGTRLTVL.

In nucleotides, the CDR3 is TGTGCCAGCAGGTGGCTCAGCTACGAGCAGTACTTC. Translation gives CASRWLSYEQYF. The chain employs TRBV6-1 and TRBJ2-7; D ambiguous. V lost 6 bases to trimming and J lost 3 bases, with 9 bases between them. The germline V gene has CDR1 MNHNS and CDR2 SASEGT. This CDR3 comprises 12 residues.

The V gene is TRBV5-1, the J gene TRBJ2-1, with D perhaps TRBD2 (6 bases). The CDR3 covers 15 residues. Germline V CDR1 and CDR2: SGHRS, YFSETQ. V lost 5 bases and J 4 bases, leaving 16 bases between the germline ends. CDR3 sequence: CASSPTEGRYNEQFF. In DNA, the CDR3 is TGCGCCAGCAGTCCAACGGAGGGCCGTTACAATGAGCAGTTCTTC.

This chain connects TRBV7-2 to TRBJ2-1; D unresolved. Trimming removed 5 bases at V and 6 bases at J, with 14 bases between. Germline loops: CDR1 SGHTA, CDR2 FQGNSA. The CDR3 is 14 residues long. The CDR3 coding sequence is TGTGCCAGCAGCGGCGGATCGGGTGGCAATGAGCAGTTCTTC. This encodes CASSGGSGGNEQFF.

This chain uses TRBV5-1 with TRBJ2-5, with TRBD2 as a possible D gene (6 bases). Germline-derived CDR1 and CDR2 are SGHRS and YFSETQ. The CDR3 totals 16 residues. Trimming stripped 4 bases from V and 1 base from J, with 17 bases between. The CDR3, as DNA: TGCGCCAGCAGCCAGGAAATAGCGGCTTTCCAAGAGACCCAGTACTTC. This codes for CASSQEIAAFQETQYF.

The CDR3 loop is CASSSSSGANVLTF. CDR3 nucleotide sequence: TGTGCCAGCAGCTCCAGCTCTGGGGCCAACGTCCTGACTTTC. The chain combines TRBV5-4 with TRBJ2-6; no reliable D call. V gave up 3 bases and J gave up 0 bases, with 4 bases separating them. In germline, CDR1 is SGHNT, CDR2 YYREEE (reference sequence). CDR3 length: 14 amino acids.

The chain recombines TRBV30 with TRBJ1-2; D not resolved. The CDR3 consists of 11 residues. The ends were cut back, 8 bases at V and 6 bases at J, with 13 bases in the middle. CDR1 is GTSNPN, CDR2 SVGIG, per germline (reference sequence). The CDR3 spells CAGLELHGYTF. DNA of the CDR3: TGTGCCGGGCTGGAACTTCATGGCTACACCTTC.

V usage is TRBV6-5 and J usage is TRBJ2-2, with a possible D match to TRBD1 (5 bases). CDR3 size: 15 residues. Trimming left V 5 bases short and J 7 bases short, with 17 bases between. Germline V gene sequence: CDR1 MNHEY, CDR2 SVGAGI. The chain's CDR3 is CASSRQGVPGGELFF. CDR3 DNA sequence: TGTGCCAGCAGTCGTCAGGGTGTGCCGGGCGGGGAGCTGTTTTTT.

The chain carries TRBV6-1 and TRBJ2-5; 9 nucleotides align to TRBD1. CDR1 and CDR2 (germline): MNHNS, SASEGT. V lost 4 bases to trimming and J lost 7 bases; unmatched junction nucleotides: 13. CDR3 length: 16 amino acids. The CDR3 spells CASSVNVPGQGVTQYF. The CDR3, as DNA: TGTGCCAGCAGTGTGAACGTCCCGGGACAGGGTGTGACCCAGTACTTC.